Described below is a single TCR beta chain sequence and its context. The data originate from a study of OX40 agonist ivuxolimab in advanced cancers. At the level of the study: Clinicians treated patients with ivuxolimab, an agonistic anti-OX40 (CD134) antibody.

Assay used: immunoSEQ multiplex PCR; TCRdb lists only in-frame clones, some missing. This sample has approximately 58,000 clones, with 80% to 90% found just once. The germline V gene encodes CDR1 KGHSH and CDR2 LQKENI. This CDR3 spans 15 amino acids. J was trimmed by 4 bases and V by 6 bases; bases with no gene match: 10. Blood draws occurred at baseline, cycle 4 day 1, and cycle 7 day 1. This clonotype was sampled from an adult with an advanced solid tumor such as melanoma, head and neck, liver or kidney cancer. The J gene is TRBJ2-7, the V gene TRBV18, with 9 bases lining up with TRBD2. The specimen was CD4+ or CD8+ T cells sorted from blood, collected in a trial of the OX40 agonist ivuxolimab. The CDR3 DNA reads TGTGCCAGCTCGCTCGCGGCTAGCGGGGATTACGAGCAGTACTTC. It yields the protein CASSLAASGDYEQYF.